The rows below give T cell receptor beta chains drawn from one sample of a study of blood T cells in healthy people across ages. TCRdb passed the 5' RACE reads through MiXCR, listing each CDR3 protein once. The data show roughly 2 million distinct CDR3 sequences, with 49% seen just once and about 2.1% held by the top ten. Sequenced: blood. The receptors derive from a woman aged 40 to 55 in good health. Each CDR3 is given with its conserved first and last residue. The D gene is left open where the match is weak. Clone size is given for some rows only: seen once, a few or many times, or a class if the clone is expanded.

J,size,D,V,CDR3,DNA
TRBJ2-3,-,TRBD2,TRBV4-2,CANSQVGSGAGGPSDTQYF,TGTGCCAACAGCCAAGTCGGGTCGGGAGCGGGGGGGCCTTCAGATACGCAGTATTTT
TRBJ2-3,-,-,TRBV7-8,CASSLGGAGSRTDTQYF,TGTGCCAGCAGCTTAGGGGGGGCGGGGAGTCGCACAGATACGCAGTATTTT
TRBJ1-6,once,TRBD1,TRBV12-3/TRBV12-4,CASSLLGTVFSPLHF,TGTGCCAGCAGTTTACTTGGGACAGTCTTTTCACCCCTCCACTTT
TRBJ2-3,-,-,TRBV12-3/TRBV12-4,CASSGGLSATDTQYF,TGTGCCAGCAGTGGGGGACTGTCAGCTACAGATACGCAGTATTTT
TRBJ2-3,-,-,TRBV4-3,CASSQEPGWGMYF,TGCGCCAGCAGCCAAGAACCTGGGTGGGGCATGTATTTT
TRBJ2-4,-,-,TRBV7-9,CASSLKVRMTQNEQYF,TGTGCCAGCAGCTTAAAGGTTAGAATGACACAGAATGAGCAGTACTTC
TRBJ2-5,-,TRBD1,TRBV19,CASRRGQTRQETQYF,TGTGCCAGTAGGAGGGGACAGACAAGGCAAGAGACCCAGTACTTC
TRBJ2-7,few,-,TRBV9,CASSVAPISYEQYF,TGTGCCAGCAGCGTAGCCCCTATCTCCTACGAGCAGTACTTC
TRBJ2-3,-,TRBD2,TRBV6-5,CASSYSNLAGGPDTQYF,TGTGCCAGCAGTTACTCAAACCTAGCGGGGGGGCCAGATACGCAGTATTTT
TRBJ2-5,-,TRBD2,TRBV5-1,CASSVGTSGMYQETQYF,TGCGCCAGCAGCGTGGGGACTAGCGGGATGTACCAAGAGACCCAGTACTTC
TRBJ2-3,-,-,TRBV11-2,CASSLEGVVRTNLSTDTQYF,TGTGCCAGCAGCTTAGAGGGGGTGGTCCGCACGAATCTTAGCACAGATACGCAGTATTTT
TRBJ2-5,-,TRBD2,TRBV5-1,CASSKTSGGEETQYF,TGTGCCAGCAGCAAAACTAGCGGGGGGGAAGAGACCCAGTACTTC
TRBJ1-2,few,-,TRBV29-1,CSVENMAGRDGYTF,TGCAGCGTTGAAAATATGGCAGGGAGGGATGGCTACACCTTC
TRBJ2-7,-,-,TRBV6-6,CASSYLTGLYEQYF,TGTGCCAGCAGTTACCTCACAGGGCTCTACGAGCAGTACTTC
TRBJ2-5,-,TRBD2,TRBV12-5,CASGLVSSGGETQYF,TGTGCTAGTGGTTTGGTCTCTAGCGGGGGTGAGACCCAGTACTTC
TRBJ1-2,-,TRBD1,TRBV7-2,CASSLGTDTLYGYTF,TGTGCCAGCAGCTTGGGGACAGATACCCTCTATGGCTACACCTTC
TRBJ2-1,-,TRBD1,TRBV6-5,CASGTATGSYNEQFF,TGTGCCAGCGGTACCGCGACAGGGTCCTACAATGAGCAGTTCTTC
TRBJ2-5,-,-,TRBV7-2,CASSLVSFRRETQYF,TGTGCCAGCAGCTTAGTATCGTTTAGGCGGGAGACCCAGTACTTC
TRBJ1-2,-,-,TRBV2,CASTEARGYGYTF,TGTGCCAGCACAGAGGCCCGGGGATATGGCTACACCTTC
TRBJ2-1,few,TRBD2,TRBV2,CATSGGLSYNEQFF,TGTGCCACGTCGGGGGGGCTCTCCTACAATGAGCAGTTCTTC
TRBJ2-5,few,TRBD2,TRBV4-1,CASSQDPTLAGDPQETQYF,TGCGCCAGCAGCCAAGACCCGACGCTAGCGGGGGACCCACAAGAGACCCAGTACTTC
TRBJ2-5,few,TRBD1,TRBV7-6,CASSLQQGAWETQYF,TGTGCCAGCAGCTTACAGCAGGGGGCATGGGAGACCCAGTACTTC
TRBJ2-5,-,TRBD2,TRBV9,CASSVGIAGGSVETQYF,TGTGCCAGCAGCGTAGGGATAGCGGGGGGGTCGGTCGAGACCCAGTACTTC
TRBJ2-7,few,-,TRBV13,CASSSDRQRYEQYF,TGTGCCAGCAGCTCAGACAGGCAACGCTACGAGCAGTACTTC
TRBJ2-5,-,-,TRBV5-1,CASRDGILETQYF,TGCGCCAGCAGAGACGGGATCCTGGAGACCCAGTACTTC